This note documents a single TCR beta chain sequence. The data were obtained in a study of blood T cell repertoires in COVID-19. Study-wide background: T cells, B-cell-depleted T cells, or PBMCs provided the cDNA or gDNA that served as material.

This table comes from immunoSEQ multiplex PCR, and its TCRdb copy is limited to in-frame clones, with some not included. The table has 350,000 to 550,000 clones, around 87% seen once. The sequenced sample consisted of PBMCs or T cells enriched from blood (not recorded which). This sequence was found in a man aged 25-40 years who had recovered from COVID-19.

This CDR3 reads CASSGGTSGVVETQYF. CDR3 bases: TGCGCCAGCAGTGGTGGGACTAGCGGTGTTGTCGAGACCCAGTACTTC. The gene calls are TRBV5-1 and TRBJ2-5, with TRBD2 matching 11 bases. The CDR3 has 16 amino acids. The germline V gene has CDR1 SGHRS and CDR2 YFSETQ. V shed 5 bases, J shed 5 bases, and the junction held 11 bases outside the gene matches.